This T cell receptor beta chain was recorded in a study of cytomegalovirus exposure and HLA in healthy donors. Primers for the PCR totalled 60 Vbeta and 13 Jbeta. The protocol was immunoSEQ multiplex PCR, while the TCRdb copy is restricted to in-frame clones and leaves out a portion. Among about 140,000 clones listed, approximately 80% were seen once. As concerns this clone: As yet, its antigen is unknown.

Study-level results: HLA alleles were associated with 16,951 TCR beta sequences in a later analysis at 0.05 false discovery rate. A later analysis reportedly found fewer N-insertions in an Asian-associated ancestry cluster than the approximately 670-donor mean.

The sequence was obtained from a woman between 40 and 55 years old in good health and CMV-seronegative. Sequencing used PBMCs.

This CDR3 reads CASSHPNSGNTIYF. The CDR3 bases are TGTGCCAGCAGCCATCCCAACTCTGGAAACACCATATATTTT. The rearrangement joins TRBV14 to TRBJ1-3; no firm D call. V gave up 3 bases and J gave up 0 bases, with 6 bases separating them. The CDR3 length is 14 residues. Germline CDR1 reads SGHDN; CDR2 reads FVKESK.